These T cell receptor beta chains were read from a single sample in a study of cytomegalovirus exposure and HLA in healthy donors. Libraries were prepared by immunoSEQ multiplex PCR; TCRdb keeps only in-frame clonotypes and omits some of them. The sample contains roughly 80,000 clones, 81% of which appear only once. Source material: PBMCs. Receptors were obtained from a woman aged 25 to 45 in good health and CMV-seronegative. CDR3s include the opening cysteine and the closing phenylalanine or tryptophan. The order of the fields is J gene, V gene, clone size, D gene, CDR3 protein, CDR3 DNA. The D gene is left open where the match is weak. The listing skips clone size in some rows; elsewhere it reads once, few, many or a size class.

TRBJ1-2	TRBV20-1	-	-	CSAGGVDGYTF	TGCAGTGCCGGGGGGGTTGATGGCTACACCTTC
TRBJ2-7	TRBV7-9	-	TRBD1	CASSFDRGTPYEQYF	TGTGCCAGCAGCTTCGACAGGGGGACTCCCTACGAGCAGTACTTC
TRBJ1-5	TRBV5-8	-	-	CASSFLRVLNQPQHF	TGTGCCAGCAGCTTCCTCCGAGTCCTGAATCAGCCCCAGCATTTT
TRBJ2-5	TRBV19	-	-	CASSILGQMQETQYF	TGTGCCAGTAGTATTCTTGGGCAGATGCAAGAGACCCAGTACTTC
TRBJ2-7	TRBV6-5	few	-	CASSALASTYEQYF	TGTGCCAGCAGTGCCCTAGCGTCTACCTACGAGCAGTACTTC
TRBJ2-1	TRBV23-1	-	TRBD2	CASSRPRTSGRSNEQFF	TGCGCCAGCAGCCGACCAAGGACTAGCGGGAGGAGCAATGAGCAGTTCTTC
TRBJ2-1	TRBV5-6	-	-	CASSSLGGNEQFF	TGTGCCAGCAGCTCCCTGGGGGGCAATGAGCAGTTCTTC
TRBJ2-5	TRBV9	few	TRBD1	CASSVATGQGRVGETQYF	TGTGCCAGCAGCGTAGCTACGGGACAGGGACGGGTCGGGGAGACCCAGTACTTC
TRBJ1-2	TRBV16	-	-	CASSQSWGEDGYTF	TGTGCCAGCAGCCAATCGTGGGGGGAGGATGGCTACACCTTC
TRBJ2-7	TRBV6-1	few	-	CASTFLGALGQYF	TGTGCCAGCACTTTCCTGGGGGCGCTCGGGCAGTACTTC
TRBJ2-5	TRBV4-2	-	-	CASSQAWRVPMETQYF	TGTGCCAGCAGCCAAGCTTGGAGGGTTCCAATGGAGACCCAGTACTTC
TRBJ2-7	TRBV7-8	once	-	CASSFLQGSSYEQYF	TGTGCCAGCAGCTTCCTCCAGGGGTCTTCCTACGAGCAGTACTTC
TRBJ1-6	TRBV28	-	-	CASSPGGAWGYNSPLHF	TGTGCCAGCAGCCCCGGGGGTGCCTGGGGTTATAATTCACCCCTCCACTTT
TRBJ2-1	TRBV9	-	-	CASSRLAYNEQFF	TGTGCCAGCAGCCGGCTAGCGTACAATGAGCAGTTCTTC
TRBJ2-3	TRBV11-2	once	TRBD2	CASSLGGVAQYF	TGTGCCAGCAGCCTCGGGGGGGTAGCGCAGTATTTT
TRBJ2-5	TRBV28	-	TRBD1	CASLQGRRYQETQYF	TGTGCCAGCCTACAGGGGCGCCGGTACCAAGAGACCCAGTACTTC
TRBJ2-7	TRBV4-3	-	-	CASSQVAGTPVYEQYF	TGCGCCAGCAGCCAAGTTGCCGGGACACCTGTCTACGAGCAGTACTTC
TRBJ1-2	TRBV9	once	-	CASSVGGLPNYGYTF	TGTGCCAGCAGCGTAGGAGGTTTACCTAACTATGGCTACACCTTC
TRBJ1-6	TRBV2	-	TRBD1	CASSVRDRGDSPLHF	TGTGCCAGCAGTGTAAGGGACAGGGGTGATTCACCCCTCCACTTT
TRBJ2-2	TRBV19	few	-	CASSMGPAGPGELFF	TGTGCCAGTAGTATGGGGCCCGCTGGGCCCGGGGAGCTGTTTTTT
TRBJ2-1	TRBV11-1	-	-	CASSLRQGYEQFF	TGTGCCAGCAGCTTGAGGCAGGGTTATGAGCAGTTCTTC
TRBJ2-5	TRBV19	-	TRBD1	CATSDRVETQYF	TGTGCCACCTCGGACAGGGTGGAGACCCAGTACTTC
TRBJ1-2	TRBV6-5	-	TRBD1	CASSYNNRDRDGYTF	TGTGCCAGCAGTTACAACAACCGGGACAGGGATGGCTACACCTTC
TRBJ2-3	TRBV4-3	-	TRBD2	CASSQDRLASRTQYF	TGCGCCAGCAGCCAAGATCGACTAGCCTCCCGCACGCAGTATTTT
TRBJ2-5	TRBV11-1	-	-	CASSPHRRGETQYF	TGTGCCAGCAGCCCCCACCGCAGGGGTGAGACCCAGTACTTC
TRBJ2-3	TRBV29-1	-	-	CSVFPGRVASTDTQYF	TGCAGCGTTTTCCCGGGCAGGGTTGCATCCACAGATACGCAGTATTTT
TRBJ2-3	TRBV27	-	-	CASGGYTDTQYF	TGTGCCAGTGGGGGCTACACAGATACGCAGTATTTT
TRBJ2-2	TRBV5-1	few	-	CASSQRSLAVSRELFF	TGCGCCAGCAGCCAGCGGTCTCTAGCTGTGAGCCGGGAGCTGTTTTTT
TRBJ2-5	TRBV5-1	-	TRBD2	CASSLAAGGQETQYF	TGCGCCAGCAGCTTGGCGGCGGGAGGGCAAGAGACCCAGTACTTC
TRBJ1-1	TRBV28	-	-	CASSLRGTEAFF	TGTGCCAGCAGTTTAAGGGGCACTGAAGCTTTCTTT
TRBJ1-1	TRBV19	-	-	CASSGYRETEAFF	TGTGCCAGTAGCGGCTACAGGGAAACTGAAGCTTTCTTT
TRBJ1-1	TRBV28	-	-	CASIAGGSTEAFF	TGTGCCAGCATTGCCGGGGGTTCCACTGAAGCTTTCTTT
TRBJ2-1	TRBV5-6	-	-	CASSSRRDEQFF	TGTGCCAGCAGCTCCCGACGGGATGAGCAGTTCTTC
TRBJ2-7	TRBV4-3	-	TRBD2	CASSPSSGAPYEQYF	TGCGCCAGCAGTCCTTCTAGCGGGGCACCCTACGAGCAGTACTTC
TRBJ2-3	TRBV13	few	TRBD1	CASSYSRQGETDTQYF	TGTGCCAGCAGCTACAGTCGACAGGGTGAGACAGATACGCAGTATTTT
TRBJ1-2	TRBV28	-	TRBD1	CASSRPGQADGYTF	TGTGCCAGCAGTCGCCCGGGACAGGCGGATGGCTACACCTTC
TRBJ1-5	TRBV19	-	TRBD1	CASSEVAGGLSNQPQHF	TGTGCCAGTTCCGAAGTGGCAGGGGGCCTTAGCAATCAGCCCCAGCATTTT
TRBJ2-7	TRBV4-2	-	TRBD1	CASSQDRQGYYEQYF	TGTGCCAGCAGCCAAGACCGACAGGGATACTACGAGCAGTACTTC
TRBJ1-6	TRBV4-3	few	TRBD1	CASSIKGADSPLHF	TGCGCCAGCAGCATTAAGGGGGCGGATTCACCCCTCCACTTT
TRBJ2-2	TRBV10-3	-	-	CAISEATSQRRPGELFF	TGTGCCATCAGTGAGGCGACTAGTCAGAGGCGTCCCGGGGAGCTGTTTTTT
TRBJ2-3	TRBV25-1	-	TRBD1	CASSERGLVDTQYF	TGTGCCAGCAGTGAGAGGGGGCTGGTAGATACGCAGTATTTT
TRBJ2-6	TRBV2	once	-	CASSSNYGMNRQGRSGANVLTF	TGTGCCAGCAGTTCTAACTACGGAATGAACAGGCAAGGGCGTTCTGGGGCCAACGTCCTGACTTTC